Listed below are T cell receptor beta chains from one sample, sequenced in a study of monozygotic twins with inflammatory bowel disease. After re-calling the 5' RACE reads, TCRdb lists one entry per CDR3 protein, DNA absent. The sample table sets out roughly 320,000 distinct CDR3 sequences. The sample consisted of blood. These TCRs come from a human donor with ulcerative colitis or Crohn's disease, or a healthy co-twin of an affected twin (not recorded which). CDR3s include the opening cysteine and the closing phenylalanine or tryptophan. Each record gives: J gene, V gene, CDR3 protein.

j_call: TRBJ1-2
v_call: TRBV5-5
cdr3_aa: CASSFGGERTYGYTF

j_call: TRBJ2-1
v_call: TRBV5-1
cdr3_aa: CASSLNPSGMGEQFF

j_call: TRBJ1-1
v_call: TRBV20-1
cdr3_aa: CSARAGQNPNTEAFF

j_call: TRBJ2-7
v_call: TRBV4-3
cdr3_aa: CASSQDRRVRSYEQYF

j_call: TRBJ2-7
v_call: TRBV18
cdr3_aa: CASSPGQGRTYEQYF

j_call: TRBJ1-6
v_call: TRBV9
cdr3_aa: CASSVGDSPLHF

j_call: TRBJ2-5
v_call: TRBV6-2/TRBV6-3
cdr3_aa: CASSRTRQGLGGETQYF

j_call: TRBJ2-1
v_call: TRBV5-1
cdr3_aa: CASSFQGEDNEQFF

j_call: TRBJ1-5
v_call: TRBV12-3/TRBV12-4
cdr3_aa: CASSFSTGARQPQHF

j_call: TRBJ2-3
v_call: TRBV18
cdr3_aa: CASSHRDRVEHTQYF

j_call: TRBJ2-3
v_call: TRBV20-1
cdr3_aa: CSARLTSENTDTQYF

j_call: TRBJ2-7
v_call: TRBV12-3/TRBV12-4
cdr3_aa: CASSPTGGASYEQYF

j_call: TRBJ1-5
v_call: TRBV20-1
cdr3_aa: CSARGWEERAQHF

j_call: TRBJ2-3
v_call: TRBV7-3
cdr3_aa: CASRSGTDTQYF

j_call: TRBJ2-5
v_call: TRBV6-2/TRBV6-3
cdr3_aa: CASSYSYRDNSQETQYF

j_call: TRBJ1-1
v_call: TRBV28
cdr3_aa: CASTNRVYTEAFF

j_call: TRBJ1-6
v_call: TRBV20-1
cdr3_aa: CSAGQGSYNSPLHF

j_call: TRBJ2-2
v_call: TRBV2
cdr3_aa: CASSEDGGVTTGELFF

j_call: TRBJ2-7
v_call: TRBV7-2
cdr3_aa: CASSRPGGEQYF

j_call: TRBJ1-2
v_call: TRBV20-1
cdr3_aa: CSADVGRQGGYGYTF

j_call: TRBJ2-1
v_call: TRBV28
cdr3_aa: CATGGNHNEQFF

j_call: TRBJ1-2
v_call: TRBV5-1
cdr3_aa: CASSPPQGPSGYTF

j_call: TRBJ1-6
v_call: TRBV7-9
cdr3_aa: CAIPKGDLRESPLHF

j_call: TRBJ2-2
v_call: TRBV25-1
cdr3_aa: CASRSGTVPGELFF

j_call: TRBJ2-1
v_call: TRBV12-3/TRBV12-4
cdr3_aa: CASSLSGGYNEQFF

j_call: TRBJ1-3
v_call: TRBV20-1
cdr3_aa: CSATARGSGNTIYF

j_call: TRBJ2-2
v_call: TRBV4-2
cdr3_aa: CASSQDRTSGEYTGELFF

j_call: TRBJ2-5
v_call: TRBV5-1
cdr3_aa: CASSIGHPQETQYF

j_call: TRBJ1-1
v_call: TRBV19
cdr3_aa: CASSQTLNTEAFF

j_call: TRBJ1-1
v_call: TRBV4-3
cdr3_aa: CASSHKQGSLGMNTEAFF

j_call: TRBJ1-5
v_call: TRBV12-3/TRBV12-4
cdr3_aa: CASSGAGAGSNQPQHF

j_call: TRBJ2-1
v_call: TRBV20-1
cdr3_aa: CSAGRALAGYNEQFF

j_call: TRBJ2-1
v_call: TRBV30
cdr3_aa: CAWTRPGYNEQFF

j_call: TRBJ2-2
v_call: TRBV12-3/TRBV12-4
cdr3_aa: CASSLARGVGTGELFF

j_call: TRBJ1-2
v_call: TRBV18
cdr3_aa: CASSPMDSGYGYTF

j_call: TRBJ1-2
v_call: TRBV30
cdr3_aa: CAWIRGRGYTF

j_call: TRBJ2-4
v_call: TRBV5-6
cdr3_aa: CASSYGTAKNIQYF

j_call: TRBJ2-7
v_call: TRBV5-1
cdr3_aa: CASSLAQTTVYEQYF

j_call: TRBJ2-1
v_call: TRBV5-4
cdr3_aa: CASSLSGNNEQFF

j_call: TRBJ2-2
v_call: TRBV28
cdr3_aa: CASTGKLTGELFF

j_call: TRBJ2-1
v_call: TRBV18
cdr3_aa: CASSPPSGGLLGEQFF

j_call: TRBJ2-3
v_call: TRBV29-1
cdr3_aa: CSAPSRGYMDTQYF

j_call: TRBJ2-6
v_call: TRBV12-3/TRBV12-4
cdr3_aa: CASSSPQQGPGANVLTF

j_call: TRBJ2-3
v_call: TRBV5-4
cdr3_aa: CASSSGLREDTQYF

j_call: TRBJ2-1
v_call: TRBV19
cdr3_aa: CASLGRVYSLNEQFF

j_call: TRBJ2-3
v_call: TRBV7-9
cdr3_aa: CASSRSGVTDTQYF

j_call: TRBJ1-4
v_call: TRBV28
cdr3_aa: CASSLVWGRGEKLFF

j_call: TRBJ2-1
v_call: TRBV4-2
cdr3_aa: CASSSSDYNEQFF

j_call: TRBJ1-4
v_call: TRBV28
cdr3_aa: CASSFRRLTNEKLFF

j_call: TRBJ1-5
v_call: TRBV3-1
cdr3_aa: CASSRGFVQPQHF

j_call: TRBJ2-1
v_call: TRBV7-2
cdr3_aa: CASSSDFLDEQFF